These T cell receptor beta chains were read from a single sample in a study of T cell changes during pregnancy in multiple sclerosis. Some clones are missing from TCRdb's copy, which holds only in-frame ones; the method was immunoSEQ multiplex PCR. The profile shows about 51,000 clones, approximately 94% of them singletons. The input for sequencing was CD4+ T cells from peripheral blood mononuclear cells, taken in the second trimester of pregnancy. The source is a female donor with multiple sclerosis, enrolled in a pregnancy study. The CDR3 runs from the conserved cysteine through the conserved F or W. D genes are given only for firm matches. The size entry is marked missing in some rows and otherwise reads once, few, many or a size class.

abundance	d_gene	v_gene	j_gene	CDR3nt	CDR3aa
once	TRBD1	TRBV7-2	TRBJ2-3	TGTGCCAGCAGCTTACCGGGACAGCCAGATACGCAGTATTTT	CASSLPGQPDTQYF
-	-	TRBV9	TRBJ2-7	TGTGCCAGCAGCTTGACCGGGGAATTAGAGCAGTACTTC	CASSLTGELEQYF
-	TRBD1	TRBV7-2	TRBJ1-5	TGTGCCAGCACTCGGGACAGAGATCAGCCCCAGCATTTT	CASTRDRDQPQHF
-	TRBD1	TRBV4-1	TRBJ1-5	TGCGCCAGCAGCTCGCTAACAGGGGGCGAGCAGCCCCAGCATTTT	CASSSLTGGEQPQHF
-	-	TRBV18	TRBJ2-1	TGTGCCAGCTCACCACTCCCAAATGAGCAGTTCTTC	CASSPLPNEQFF
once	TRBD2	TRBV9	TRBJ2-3	TGTGCCAGCAGGGGCCAGAGACTAGCGGGGGACACAGATACGCAGTATTTT	CASRGQRLAGDTDTQYF
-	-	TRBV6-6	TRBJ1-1	TGTGCCAGCAGGCCCACAGGAATCCTGAACACTGAAGCTTTCTTT	CASRPTGILNTEAFF
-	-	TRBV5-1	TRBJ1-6	TGCGCCAGCAGCTTGGGGACAGTTAATTCACCCCTCCACTTT	CASSLGTVNSPLHF
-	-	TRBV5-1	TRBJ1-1	TGCGCCAGCAGCTTAGGCGGGGGGAACACTGAAGCTTTCTTT	CASSLGGGNTEAFF
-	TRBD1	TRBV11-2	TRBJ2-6	TGTGCCAGCAGCTCGTTTGGACAGGGTAGCTCTGGGGCCAACGTCCTGACTTTC	CASSSFGQGSSGANVLTF
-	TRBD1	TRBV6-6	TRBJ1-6	TGTGCCAGCAGTAAGGGACAGGGTGTTTATTCACCCCTCCACTTT	CASSKGQGVYSPLHF
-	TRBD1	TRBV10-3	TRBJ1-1	TGTGCCATCAGTGAGTCGAGAGGGACAGGGGGGAACACTGAAGCTTTCTTT	CAISESRGTGGNTEAFF
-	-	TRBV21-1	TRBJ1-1	TGTGCCAGCAGCAGACAGGGTAAGTCTGAAGCTTTCTTT	CASSRQGKSEAFF
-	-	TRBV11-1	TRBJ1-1	TGTGCCAGCACCCCCAGGGGGAACACTGAAGCTTTCTTT	CASTPRGNTEAFF
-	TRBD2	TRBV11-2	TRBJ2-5	TGTGCCAGCAGCTTAGTCCCTAGCGGGGGGGCTCAAGAGACCCAGTACTTC	CASSLVPSGGAQETQYF
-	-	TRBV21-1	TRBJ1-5	TGTGCCAGCAGCCCTTTGAGAGGGAATAGCAATCAGCCCCAGCATTTT	CASSPLRGNSNQPQHF
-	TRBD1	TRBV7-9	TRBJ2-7	TGTGCCAGCAGCCTACTAACAGGGGGCCTAGGCCACGAGCAGTACTTC	CASSLLTGGLGHEQYF